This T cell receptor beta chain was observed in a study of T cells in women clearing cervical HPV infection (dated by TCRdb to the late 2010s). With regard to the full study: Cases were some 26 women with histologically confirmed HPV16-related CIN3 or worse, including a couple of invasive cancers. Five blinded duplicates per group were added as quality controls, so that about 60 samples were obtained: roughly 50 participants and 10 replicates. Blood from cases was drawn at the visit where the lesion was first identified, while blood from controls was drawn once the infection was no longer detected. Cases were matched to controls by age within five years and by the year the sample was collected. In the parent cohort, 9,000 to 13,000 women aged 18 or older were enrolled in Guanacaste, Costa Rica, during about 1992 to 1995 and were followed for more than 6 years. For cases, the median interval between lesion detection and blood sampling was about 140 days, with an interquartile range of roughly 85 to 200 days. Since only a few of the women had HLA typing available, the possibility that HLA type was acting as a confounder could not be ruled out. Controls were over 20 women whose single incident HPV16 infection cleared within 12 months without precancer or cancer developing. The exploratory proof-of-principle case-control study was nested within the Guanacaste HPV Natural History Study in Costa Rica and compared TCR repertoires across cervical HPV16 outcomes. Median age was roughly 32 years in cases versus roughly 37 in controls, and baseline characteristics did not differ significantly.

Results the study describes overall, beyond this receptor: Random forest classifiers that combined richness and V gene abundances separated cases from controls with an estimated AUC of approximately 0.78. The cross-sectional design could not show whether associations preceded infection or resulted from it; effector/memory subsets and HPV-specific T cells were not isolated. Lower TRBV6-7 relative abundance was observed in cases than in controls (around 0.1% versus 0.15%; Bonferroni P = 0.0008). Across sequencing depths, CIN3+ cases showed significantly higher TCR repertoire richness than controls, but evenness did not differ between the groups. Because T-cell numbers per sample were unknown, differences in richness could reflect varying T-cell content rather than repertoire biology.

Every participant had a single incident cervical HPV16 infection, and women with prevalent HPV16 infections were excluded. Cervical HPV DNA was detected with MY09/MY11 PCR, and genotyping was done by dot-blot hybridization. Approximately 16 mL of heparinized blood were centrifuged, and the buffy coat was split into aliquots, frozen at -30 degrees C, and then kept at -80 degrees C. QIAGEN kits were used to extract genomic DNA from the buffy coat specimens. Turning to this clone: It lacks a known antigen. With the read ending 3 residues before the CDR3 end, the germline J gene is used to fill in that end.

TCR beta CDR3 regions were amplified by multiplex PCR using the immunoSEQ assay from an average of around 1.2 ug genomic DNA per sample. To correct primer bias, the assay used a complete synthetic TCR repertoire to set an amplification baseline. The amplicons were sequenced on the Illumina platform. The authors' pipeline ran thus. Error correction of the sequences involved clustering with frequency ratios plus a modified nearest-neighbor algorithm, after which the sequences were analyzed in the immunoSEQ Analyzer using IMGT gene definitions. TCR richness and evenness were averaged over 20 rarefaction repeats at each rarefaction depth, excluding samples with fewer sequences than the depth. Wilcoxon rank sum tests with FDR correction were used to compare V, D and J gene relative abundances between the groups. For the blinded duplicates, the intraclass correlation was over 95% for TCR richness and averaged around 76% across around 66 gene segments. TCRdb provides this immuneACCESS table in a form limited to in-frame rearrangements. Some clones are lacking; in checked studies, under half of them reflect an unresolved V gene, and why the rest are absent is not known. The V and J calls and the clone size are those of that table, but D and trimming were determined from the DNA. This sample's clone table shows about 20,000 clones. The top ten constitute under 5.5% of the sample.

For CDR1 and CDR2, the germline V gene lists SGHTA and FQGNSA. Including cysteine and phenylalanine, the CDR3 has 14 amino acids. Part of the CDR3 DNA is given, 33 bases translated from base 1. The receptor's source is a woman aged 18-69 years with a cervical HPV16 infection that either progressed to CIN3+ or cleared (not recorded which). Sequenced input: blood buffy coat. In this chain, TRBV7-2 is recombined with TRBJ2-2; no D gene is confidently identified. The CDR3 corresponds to CASSLTGSGEKLFF. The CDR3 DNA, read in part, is TGTGCCAGCAGCTTAACCGGGTCGGGTGAAAAG.